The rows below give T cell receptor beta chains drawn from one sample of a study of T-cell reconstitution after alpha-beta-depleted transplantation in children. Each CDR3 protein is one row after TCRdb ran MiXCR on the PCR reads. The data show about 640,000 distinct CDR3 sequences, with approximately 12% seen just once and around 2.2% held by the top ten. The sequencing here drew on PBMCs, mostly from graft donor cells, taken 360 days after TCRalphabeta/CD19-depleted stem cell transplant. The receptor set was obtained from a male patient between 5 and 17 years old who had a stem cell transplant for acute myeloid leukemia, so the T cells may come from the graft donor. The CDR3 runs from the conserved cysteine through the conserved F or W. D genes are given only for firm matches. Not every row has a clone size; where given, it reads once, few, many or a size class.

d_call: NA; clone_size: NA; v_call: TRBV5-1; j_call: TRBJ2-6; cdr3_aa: CASSQQSSGANVLTF; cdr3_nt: TGCGCCAGCAGTCAACAGAGCTCTGGGGCCAACGTCCTGACTTTC
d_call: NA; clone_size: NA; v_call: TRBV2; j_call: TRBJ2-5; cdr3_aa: CASSSIDDRMRETQYF; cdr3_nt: TGTGCCAGCAGCTCAATTGATGACAGGATGAGGGAGACCCAGTACTTC
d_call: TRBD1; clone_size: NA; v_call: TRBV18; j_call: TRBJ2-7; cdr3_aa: CASSPGTGIYEQYF; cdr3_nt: TGTGCCAGCTCCCCCGGGACAGGGATCTACGAGCAGTACTTC
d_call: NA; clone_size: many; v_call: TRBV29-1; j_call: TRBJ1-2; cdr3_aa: CSVLDPYGYTF; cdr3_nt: TGCAGCGTACTTGATCCCTATGGCTACACCTTC
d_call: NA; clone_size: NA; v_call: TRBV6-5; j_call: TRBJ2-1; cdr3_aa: CASNSNRVQSYNEQFF; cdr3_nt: TGTGCCAGCAATTCGAACAGGGTACAGTCCTACAATGAGCAGTTCTTC
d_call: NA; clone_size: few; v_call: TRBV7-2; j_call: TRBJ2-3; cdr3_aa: CASSLGVGGLLTDTQYF; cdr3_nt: TGTGCCAGCAGCTTAGGGGTCGGAGGGCTCCTCACCGATACGCAGTATTTT
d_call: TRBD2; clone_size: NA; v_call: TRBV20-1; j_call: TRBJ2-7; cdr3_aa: CSAASGRANEQYF; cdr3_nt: TGCAGTGCTGCTAGCGGGAGGGCCAACGAGCAGTACTTC
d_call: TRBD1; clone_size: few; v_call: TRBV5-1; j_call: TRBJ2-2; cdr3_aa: CASSRTGDYANTGELFF; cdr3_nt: TGCGCCAGCAGCCGGACAGGTGATTACGCGAACACCGGGGAGCTGTTTTTT
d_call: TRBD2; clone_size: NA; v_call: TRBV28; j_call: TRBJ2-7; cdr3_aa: CASTDSGRPLSSYEQYF; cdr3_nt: TGTGCCAGCACGGATAGCGGGAGACCTCTCAGCTCCTACGAGCAGTACTTC
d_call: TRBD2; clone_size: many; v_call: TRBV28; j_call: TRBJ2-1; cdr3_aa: CASSEPGLAGQKQFF; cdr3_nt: TGTGCCAGCAGTGAACCGGGACTAGCGGGGCAAAAGCAGTTCTTC
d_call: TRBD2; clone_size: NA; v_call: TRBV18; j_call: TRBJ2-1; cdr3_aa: CASSPITSGRLLGSYNEQFF; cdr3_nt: TGTGCCAGCTCACCCATCACTAGCGGGAGGCTTTTGGGCTCCTACAATGAGCAGTTCTTC
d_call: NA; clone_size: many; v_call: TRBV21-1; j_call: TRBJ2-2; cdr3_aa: CASSKAHFPGQETYLTGELFF; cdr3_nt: TGTGCCAGCAGCAAAGCCCACTTTCCGGGACAGGAAACATATCTCACCGGGGAGCTGTTTTTT
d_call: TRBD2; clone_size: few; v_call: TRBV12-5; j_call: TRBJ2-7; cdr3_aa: CASGVSAGPGTSGRMIEQYF; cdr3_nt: TGTGCTAGTGGTGTGTCCGCCGGCCCCGGGACTAGCGGGAGAATGATCGAGCAGTACTTC
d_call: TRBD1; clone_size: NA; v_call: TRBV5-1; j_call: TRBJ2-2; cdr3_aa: CASSSQQGAVPAGELFF; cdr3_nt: TGCGCCAGCAGCTCTCAACAGGGGGCGGTACCAGCCGGGGAGCTGTTTTTT
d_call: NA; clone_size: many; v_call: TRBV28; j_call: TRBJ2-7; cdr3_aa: CASTVGNPYEQYF; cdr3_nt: TGTGCCAGTACGGTGGGGAACCCCTACGAGCAGTACTTC
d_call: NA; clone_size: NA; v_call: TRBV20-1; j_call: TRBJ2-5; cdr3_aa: CSASRRGLVTQYF; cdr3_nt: TGCAGTGCTAGCCGCAGGGGCCTGGTGACCCAGTACTTC
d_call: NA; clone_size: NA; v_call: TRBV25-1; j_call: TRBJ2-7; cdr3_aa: CASRSGTEGPFYEQYF; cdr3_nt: TGTGCCAGCAGGAGCGGCACGGAGGGCCCTTTCTACGAGCAGTACTTC
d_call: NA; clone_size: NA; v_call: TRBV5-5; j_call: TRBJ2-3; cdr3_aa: CASSLEFSIGDTQYF; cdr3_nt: TGTGCCAGCAGCTTGGAATTTAGCATCGGAGATACGCAGTATTTT
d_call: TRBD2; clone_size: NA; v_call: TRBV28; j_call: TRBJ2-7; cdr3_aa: CASSSGGLAGGPNEQYF; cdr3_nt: TGTGCCAGCAGTTCCGGGGGACTAGCGGGAGGGCCTAACGAGCAGTACTTC
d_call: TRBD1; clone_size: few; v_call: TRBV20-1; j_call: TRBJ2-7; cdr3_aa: CSAPPRPGQGVGEQYF; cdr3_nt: TGCAGTGCCCCCCCGAGACCGGGACAGGGAGTAGGTGAGCAGTACTTC